This T cell receptor (beta chain) was found in a study of OX40 agonist ivuxolimab in advanced cancers. General study findings and limits: People who partly responded at 0.1-3.0 mg/kg had some of the least clonal expansion seen. Clonal expansion was seen in CD4+ and CD8+ blood T cells by week 6 at 0.1 to 3.0 mg/kg.

Repertoires were generated with immunoSEQ multiplex PCR, while TCRdb's copy carries only in-frame clones and drops some. Of 35,000 to 45,000 clones listed, roughly 82% were seen once; the top ten hold roughly 2.1%. The sampling schedule covered blood at baseline, cycle 4 day 1, and cycle 7 day 1. This clone has just one count. Its specificity is not known. Sequencing used CD4+ or CD8+ T cells sorted from blood, obtained in a trial of the OX40 agonist ivuxolimab. The clonotype was recovered from an adult with an advanced solid tumor such as melanoma, head and neck, liver or kidney cancer.

For the CDR3, the DNA is TGTGCCAGCAGAGGGGGCGCGGATAATTCACCCCTCCACTTT. Its translation is CASRGGADNSPLHF. The V gene is TRBV2, the J gene TRBJ1-6; 7 bases are shared with TRBD1. Trimming took 6 bases from V and 5 from J; bases not matched to a gene: 4. CDR1 is SNHLY and CDR2 is FYNNEI in the germline V gene. This CDR3 comprises 14 residues.